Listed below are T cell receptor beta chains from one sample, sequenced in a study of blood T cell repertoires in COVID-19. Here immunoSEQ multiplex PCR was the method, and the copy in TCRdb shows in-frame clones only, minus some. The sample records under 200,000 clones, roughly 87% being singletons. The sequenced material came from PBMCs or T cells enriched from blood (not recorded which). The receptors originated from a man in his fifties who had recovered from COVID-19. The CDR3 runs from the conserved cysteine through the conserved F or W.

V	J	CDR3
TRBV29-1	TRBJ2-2	CSVEDTLANGELFF
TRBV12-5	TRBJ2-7	CASGPQGGQGSTYEQYF
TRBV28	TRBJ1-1	CASPGEGGNTEAFF
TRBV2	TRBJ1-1	CASSVRGGVTEAFF
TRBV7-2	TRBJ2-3	CASSSNLGLAGVDTQYF
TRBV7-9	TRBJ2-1	CASTKGPAAGGQQFF
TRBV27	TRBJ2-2	CASSLSQDTGELFF
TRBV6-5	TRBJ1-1	CASSLRQGSTEAFF
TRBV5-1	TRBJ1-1	CASSFGQVNTEAFF
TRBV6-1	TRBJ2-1	CASSDSGGAYNEQFF
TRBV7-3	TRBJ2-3	CASSLSGGMRTDTQYF
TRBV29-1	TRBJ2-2	CSVDDSRTANTGELFF
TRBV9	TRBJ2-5	CASSVSTGQETQYF
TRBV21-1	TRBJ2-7	CASEGGTDSYEQYF
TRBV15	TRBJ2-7	CATSRDTRDEQYF
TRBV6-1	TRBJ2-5	CASSEFGQGAGETQYF
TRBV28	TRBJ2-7	CASSTGGYEQYF
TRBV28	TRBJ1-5	CASGQGWGDQPQHF
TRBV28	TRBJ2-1	CASSRIDRERNEQFF
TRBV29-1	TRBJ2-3	CSAPPSGRTDTQYF
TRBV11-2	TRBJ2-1	CASSPGTSGRAGNEQFF
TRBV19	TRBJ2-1	CASSLVDRDYNEQFF
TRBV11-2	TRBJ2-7	CASSFVAGGNYEQYF
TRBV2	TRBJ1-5	CASRNREGYQPQHF
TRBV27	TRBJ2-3	CASSFLGASTDTQYF
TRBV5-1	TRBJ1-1	CASSLDRRYTEAFF
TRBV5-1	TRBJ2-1	CASSFIRGLNEQFF
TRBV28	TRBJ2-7	CASSPPTGVPYEQYF
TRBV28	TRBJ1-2	CASSLRTGIYYGYTF
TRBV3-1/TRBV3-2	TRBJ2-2	CASSPGQGMRELFF
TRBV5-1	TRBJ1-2	CASSFSPNRRLGGYTF
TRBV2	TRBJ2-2	CASGKQGRNTGELFF
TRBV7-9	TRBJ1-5	CASSLGTGVQPQHF
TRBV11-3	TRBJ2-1	CASSFARSGGNNEQFF
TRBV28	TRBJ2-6	CASIKRTGANVLTF
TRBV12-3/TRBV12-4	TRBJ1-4	CASSFFRDEKLFF
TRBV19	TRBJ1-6	CASRGTATSSPLHF
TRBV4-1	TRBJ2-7	CASSQDRGVRYEQYF
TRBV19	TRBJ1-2	CASSTQGARGYTF
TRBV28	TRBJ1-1	CASSLTPGHSLNTEAFF
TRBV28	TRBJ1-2	CASSSHQGLNYGYTF
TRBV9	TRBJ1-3	CASSAGQGGENTIYF
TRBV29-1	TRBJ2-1	CSCGTSGSHEQFF
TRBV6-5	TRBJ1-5	CASRAIEQSNQPQHF
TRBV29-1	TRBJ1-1	CSVLGWNTEAFF
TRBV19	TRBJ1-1	CASSARQGTNTEAFF
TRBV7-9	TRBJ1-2	CASSPDPGQPNYGYTF
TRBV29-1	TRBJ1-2	CSVEEAQGHTF
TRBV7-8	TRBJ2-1	CASSRTLTSGRAREQFF
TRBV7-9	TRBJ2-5	CASSHRVETQYF
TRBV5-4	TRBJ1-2	CASSLAANYGYTF
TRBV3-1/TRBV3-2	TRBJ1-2	CASSHSGTNYGYTF